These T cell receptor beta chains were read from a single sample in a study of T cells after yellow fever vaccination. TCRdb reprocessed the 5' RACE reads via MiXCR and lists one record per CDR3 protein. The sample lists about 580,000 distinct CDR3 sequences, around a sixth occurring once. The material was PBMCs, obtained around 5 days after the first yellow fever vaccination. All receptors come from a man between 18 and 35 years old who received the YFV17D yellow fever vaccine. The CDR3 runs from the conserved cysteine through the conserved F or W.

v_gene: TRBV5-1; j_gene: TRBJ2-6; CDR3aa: CASDSDSGANVLTF
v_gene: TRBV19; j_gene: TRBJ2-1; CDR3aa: CASSTLGLAGGDNEQFF
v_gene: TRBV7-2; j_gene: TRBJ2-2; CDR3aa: CASSSGWAGELFF
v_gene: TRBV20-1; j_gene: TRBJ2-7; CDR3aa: CSASSRQTYEQYF
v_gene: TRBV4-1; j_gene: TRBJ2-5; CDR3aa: CASSQDAGGDLGETQYF
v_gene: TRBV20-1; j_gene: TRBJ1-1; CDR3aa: CSARAGAGAEAFF
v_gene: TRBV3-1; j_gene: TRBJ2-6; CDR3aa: CASSQQVTGANVLTF
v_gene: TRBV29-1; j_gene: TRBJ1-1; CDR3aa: CSYQGARETEAFF
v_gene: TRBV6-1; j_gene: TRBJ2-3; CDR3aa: CASSPAQKSTDTQYF
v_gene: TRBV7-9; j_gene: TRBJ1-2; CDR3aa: CASSPGDRQGRHGYTF
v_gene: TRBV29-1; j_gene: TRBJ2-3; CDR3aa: CSVEAGVDTQYF
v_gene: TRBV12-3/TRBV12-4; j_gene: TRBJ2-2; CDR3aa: CASSYLVATGELFF
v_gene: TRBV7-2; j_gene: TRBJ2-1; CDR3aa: CASSLDRVDVQFF
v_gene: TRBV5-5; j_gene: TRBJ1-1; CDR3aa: CASNGDGYTEAFF
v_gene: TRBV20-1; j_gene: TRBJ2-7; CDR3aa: CSARVGGAYEQYF
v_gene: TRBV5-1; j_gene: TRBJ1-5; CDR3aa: CASREGAGQPQHF
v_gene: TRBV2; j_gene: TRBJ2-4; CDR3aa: CASSPFAVQYF
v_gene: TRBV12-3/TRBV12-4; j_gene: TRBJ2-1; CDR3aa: CASILGFAHNEQFF
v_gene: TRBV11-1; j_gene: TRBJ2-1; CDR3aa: CASSSSGLPAGQFF
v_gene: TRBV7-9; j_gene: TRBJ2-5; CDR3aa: CASSLGRYGGETQYF
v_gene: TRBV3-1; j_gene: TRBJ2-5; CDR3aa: CASSQGGTSGGTETQYF
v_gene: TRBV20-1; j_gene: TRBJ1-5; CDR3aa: CSAMTDISNQPQHF
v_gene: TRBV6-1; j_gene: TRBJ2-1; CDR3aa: CASREGGAYNEQFF
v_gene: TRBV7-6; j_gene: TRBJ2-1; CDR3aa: CASSLDGASSYNEQFF
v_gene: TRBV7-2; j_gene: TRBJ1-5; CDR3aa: CASSLDWASNQPQHF
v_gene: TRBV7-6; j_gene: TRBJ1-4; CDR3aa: CASSLGGTGGGEKLFF
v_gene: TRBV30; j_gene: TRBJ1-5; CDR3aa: CAWSLRLANQPQHF
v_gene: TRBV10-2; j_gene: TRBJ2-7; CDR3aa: CASSGYEQYF
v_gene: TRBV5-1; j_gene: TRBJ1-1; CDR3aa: CASSLGGDLTEAFF
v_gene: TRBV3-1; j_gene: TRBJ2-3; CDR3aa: CASSRHGASGVDTQYF
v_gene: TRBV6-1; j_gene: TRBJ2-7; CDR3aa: CASSARGGAVYEQYF
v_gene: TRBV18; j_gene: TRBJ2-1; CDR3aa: CASSPQLPNGNEQFF
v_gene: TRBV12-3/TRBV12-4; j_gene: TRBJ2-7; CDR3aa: CASSFPHRAYEQYF
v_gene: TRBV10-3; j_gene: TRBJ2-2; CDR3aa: CAIRGQTTGELFF
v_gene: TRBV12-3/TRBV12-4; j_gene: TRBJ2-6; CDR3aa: CASSRTGITSGANVLTF